The clone carrying this T cell receptor (beta chain) showed up just a few times. Antigen unknown. In TCRdb, the 5' RACE reads were re-called with MiXCR into one record per CDR3 protein. The table lists approximately 500,000 distinct CDR3 sequences, roughly 13% of them singletons, with approximately 7% in the top ten. The data derive from a study of CD8 T cells in ankylosing spondylitis. Study-wide results and limits: Previously reported in reactive arthritis synovial fluid and blood were some of the motif variants. Characteristic, it appeared, of ankylosing spondylitis blood was a TCR beta motif of roughly eight highly homologous variants. CD8+ disease-linked clones were present at relatively low frequencies in blood.

J was trimmed by 5 bases and V by 2 bases; bases with no gene match: 7. This CDR3 region has 15 residues. Germline assignment: CDR1 MNHEY and CDR2 SMNVEV (reference sequence). The chain is built from TRBV27 and TRBJ1-2, with 8 bases lining up with TRBD1. Material: blood, either unsorted or a sorted T cell fraction (not recorded which). The TCR sequence derives from a male donor with ankylosing spondylitis. Here the CDR3 reads CASSLTQTGGYGYTF. In DNA, the CDR3 is TGTGCCAGCAGTTTAACCCAAACAGGGGGATATGGCTACACCTTC.